These 14 T cell receptor beta chains were all obtained from the same sample, sequenced in a study of CD8 T cells in ankylosing spondylitis. Via MiXCR, TCRdb re-called the 5' RACE reads, giving one row per CDR3 protein. Here the sample spans under 200,000 distinct CDR3 sequences, roughly 13% being singletons. Material for sequencing was blood, either unsorted or a sorted T cell fraction (not recorded which). The receptor source for this set is a female donor with ankylosing spondylitis or in good health (not recorded which).

This clonotype came up a few times. The CDR3, as DNA: TGTGCCTGGAGTGGGATTTCACCCCTCCACTTT. The encoded protein is CAWSGISPLHF. The rearrangement links TRBV30 to TRBJ1-6; D uncertain. The CDR3 has 11 amino acids. V lost 1 base and J lost 9, with 4 bases in between. Germline-derived CDR1 and CDR2 are GTSNPN and SVGIG (reference sequence).

This clonotype appeared many times. The chain carries TRBV28 and TRBJ1-3; TRBD1 might be the D (6 bases). Germline CDR1 reads MDHEN; CDR2 reads SYDVKM. V gave up 5 bases and J gave up 2 bases, with 19 bases separating them. This CDR3 is 17 amino acids long. In nucleotides, the CDR3 is TGTGCCAGCAGTCCATGGGGGCTGACAGTTCCTGGAAACACCATATATTTT. Its translation: CASSPWGLTVPGNTIYF.

There are many counts of this clonotype. CDR3 protein: CATSDPGQQETQYF. CDR3 coding DNA: TGTGCCACCAGTGATCCGGGACAGCAAGAGACCCAGTACTTC. This chain connects TRBV24-1 to TRBJ2-5; 7 bases are shared with TRBD1. Germline-derived CDR1 and CDR2 are KGHDR and SFDVKD. V was clipped by 3 bases and J by 2 bases; unmatched bases: 2. This CDR3 has 14 residues.

The sample holds a few counts of this clonotype. The CDR3 here is CASSYSGALGSPLHF. CDR3 nucleotide sequence: TGTGCCAGCAGTTACTCTGGGGCCCTCGGCTCACCCCTCCACTTT. The J gene is TRBJ1-6, the V gene TRBV6-5; D possibly corresponds to TRBD1 (5 bases). The germline CDR1 and CDR2 sequences are MNHEY and SVGAGI. The CDR3 covers 15 residues. The V gene lost 0 bases and the J gene lost 10 bases, with 13 bases spanning the gap.

The rearrangement uses TRBV10-3 and TRBJ1-3; D uncertain. V was trimmed by 2 bases and J by 10 bases, leaving 12 bases between them. Germline V gives CDR1 ENHRY, CDR2 SYGVKD. The length of the CDR3 is 13 residues. CDR3 loop: CAISEGQDLTIYF. The CDR3 nucleotides are TGTGCCATCAGTGAGGGGCAGGATCTTACCATATATTTT.

The chain is built from TRBV5-1 and TRBJ2-1, with TRBD2 matching 12 bases. The CDR3 runs to 17 residues. Germline loops: CDR1 SGHRS, CDR2 YFSETQ. Germline trimming cut 0 bases from V and 11 bases from J; bases unmatched to any gene: 12. CDR3 nucleotide sequence: TGCGCCAGCAGCTTGGAGGGGACTAGCGGGTGGTCCGCCAAGCAGTTCTTC. It translates to CASSLEGTSGWSAKQFF.

The chain joins TRBV7-2 to TRBJ1-5, with D uncertain. Germline lookup yields CDR1 SGHTA and CDR2 FQGNSA. This CDR3 is 14 amino acids long. The V gene lost 1 base and the J gene lost 6 bases, with 10 bases spanning the gap. The CDR3 region has the DNA TGTGCCAGCAGCTTAGGCTCCGTTGGTCAGCCCCAGCATTTT. This translates into CASSLGSVGQPQHF.

This clonotype was detected a few times. This chain connects TRBV12-3 or TRBV12-4 to TRBJ2-7; tentatively, D is TRBD1 (5 bases). V lost 5 bases and J 0 bases, leaving 8 bases between the germline ends. This CDR3 has 13 residues. CDR3 nucleotide sequence: TGTGCCAGCAGTGGGGCGGTCTCCTACGAGCAGTACTTC. Translating it yields CASSGAVSYEQYF.

This clonotype was observed at least ten times. The CDR3: CASSLLSSTDTQYF. As DNA, the CDR3 is TGTGCCAGCAGTTTATTATCTAGCACAGATACGCAGTATTTT. The chain combines TRBV6-5 with TRBJ2-3, with D hard to call. CDR1 and CDR2 from the germline V gene are MNHEY and SVGAGI. The CDR3 extends over 14 amino acids. V lost 4 bases to trimming and J lost 0 bases, with 8 bases between them.

For this clonotype: A much larger clone sits a single nucleotide away, making a read error possible. The chain has TRBV5-1 and TRBJ2-3; a weak D match, TRBD2 (5 bases). This CDR3 spans 14 amino acids. CDR1 SGHRS and CDR2 YFSETQ come from the germline V gene. CDR3 bases: TGCTCCAGCAGCTTGAGGGATAGCACAGATACGCAGTATTTT. This translates into CSSSLRDSTDTQYF.

This clonotype has ten or more counts. V usage is TRBV27 and J usage is TRBJ2-5; D not resolved. The CDR3 runs to 15 residues. Germline V CDR1 and CDR2: MNHEY, SMNVEV (reference sequence). Trimming took 4 bases from V and 0 from J, leaving 12 bases between them. CDR3 protein: CASSSRTLYQETQYF. CDR3 nucleotide sequence: TGTGCCAGCAGTTCCCGGACCCTGTACCAAGAGACCCAGTACTTC.

Many counts were recorded for this clonotype. This rearrangement joins TRBV12-3 or TRBV12-4 to TRBJ2-2, with TRBD1 identical over 9 bases. The V and J ends lost 5 bases and 5 bases, in that order; junction bases with no gene match: 6. This CDR3 is 15 amino acids long. The CDR3 bases are TGTGCCAGCAGTCCCGGACAGGGGCAGACCGGGGAGCTGTTTTTT. Encoded protein: CASSPGQGQTGELFF.

This clonotype was detected ten times or more. This chain links TRBV20-1 with TRBJ2-3; 9 bases map to TRBD2. Germline loops: CDR1 DFQATT, CDR2 SNEGSKA (reference sequence). The CDR3 covers 15 residues. Unmatched junction bases numbered 10, after V lost 5 bases and J lost 4 bases. The CDR3 bases are TGCAGTGCTCCCCGGCTAGCGGGACTGGCAGATACGCAGTATTTT. Amino acids: CSAPRLAGLADTQYF.

This clonotype was seen at least ten times. This sequence joins TRBV7-6 and TRBJ1-1, with D perhaps matching TRBD1 (5 bases). Germline V lookup: CDR1 SGHVS, CDR2 FNYEAQ. This CDR3 has 15 residues. V was clipped by 1 base and J by 0 bases, with 9 bases between them. CDR3 region: CASSLDTGVNTEAFF. The CDR3 bases are TGTGCCAGCAGCTTAGATACAGGAGTGAACACTGAAGCTTTCTTT.